Detailed here is one T cell receptor beta chain. It lacks a known antigen. Nothing much larger sits one base from this clone, and base qualities are not available. Measured from the cysteine to the phenylalanine, the CDR3 is 14 residues long. The entry retains the CDR3 DNA only, 42 bases that are in frame from base 1. Unmatched junction bases come to 7, with V trimmed by 5 bases and J by 5 bases. CDR1 MNHEY and CDR2 SMNVEV are derived from the germline V gene (reference sequence). Reading the label with the study, this specimen's treatment or condition is: in vitro stimulation with specific CMV peptide epitopes to enrich CMV-specific T cells. This entry is derived from a study of T cell repertoires in cytomegalovirus infection (dated by TCRdb to between 2019 and 2020). About the investigation overall: The peptide stimulations were aimed at well-studied HLA-B-restricted epitopes as well as recently identified HLA-C-restricted CMV epitopes, whose presentation resists viral immunomodulation. Because public TCR beta signatures pointed to carriage of CMV infection together with the matching HLA type, the HLA type of each donor mattered for the analysis. Here is what the overall study found, with its caveats: The ex vivo response was dominated by HLA-C-restricted CMV-specific TCR beta clonotypes, and the single most frequent clonotype in two of eight donors was supplied by these HLA-C-restricted clonotypes. Carriers of CMV infection plus the relevant HLA type were discriminated by the cumulative frequency of public TCR beta family members in the study cohort and in an independent 352-donor cohort.

The instrument given in TCRdb is Illumina HiSeq 1500. TCRdb's own reprocessing of the public reads used fastp at Q25 and MiXCR and kept productive beta chains. Every distinct CDR3 protein forms one entry, paired with its most common genes and DNA. Here the sample has around 69,000 distinct CDR3 sequences; about 30% occur a single time. The biggest ten clones account for 50% to 65% of the sample. The origin of this receptor is a human donor in good health (CMV status not recorded). Some clones in this sample may be carry-over from other donors' samples. Sequencing was performed on CD8+ T cells from cultured PBMCs, taken from culture after CMV antigen stimulation. Rearrangement joined TRBV27 to TRBJ1-2; TRBD1 fits 8 bases in the junction. The DNA sequence is TGTGCCAGCAGTCCAACGGACAGGGAGTATGGCTACACCTTC. Its translation reads: CASSPTDREYGYTF.